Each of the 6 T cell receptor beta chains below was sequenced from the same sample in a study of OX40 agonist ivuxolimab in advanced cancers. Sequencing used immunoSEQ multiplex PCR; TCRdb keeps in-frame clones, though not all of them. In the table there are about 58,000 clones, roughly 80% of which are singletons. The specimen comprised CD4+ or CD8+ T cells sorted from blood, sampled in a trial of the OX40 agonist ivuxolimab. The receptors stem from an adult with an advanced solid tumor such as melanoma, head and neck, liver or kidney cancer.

The DNA of the CDR3 is TGTGCCAGCAGCTTCGGGCGGGCGCCCTACGAGCAGTACTTC. Residues: CASSFGRAPYEQYF. The V and J genes are TRBV5-8 and TRBJ2-7, with a tentative D call TRBD2 (5 bases). Germline CDR1 SGHTS, CDR2 YDEGEE. Trimming left V 2 bases short and J 2 bases short, with 11 bases between. The CDR3 length is 14 residues.

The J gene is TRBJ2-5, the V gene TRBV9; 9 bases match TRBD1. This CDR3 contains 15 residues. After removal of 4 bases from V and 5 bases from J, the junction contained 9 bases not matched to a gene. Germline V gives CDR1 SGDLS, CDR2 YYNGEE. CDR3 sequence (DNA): TGTGCCAGCAGCCCACAGGGACAGGGAGCGGAGACCCAGTACTTC. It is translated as CASSPQGQGAETQYF.

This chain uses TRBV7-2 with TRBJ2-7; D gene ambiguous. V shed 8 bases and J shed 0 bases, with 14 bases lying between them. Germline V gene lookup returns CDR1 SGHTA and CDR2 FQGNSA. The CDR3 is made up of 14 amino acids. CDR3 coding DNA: TGTGCCAGCTACCGAGGAGCGTCCTCCTACGAGCAGTACTTC. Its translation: CASYRGASSYEQYF.

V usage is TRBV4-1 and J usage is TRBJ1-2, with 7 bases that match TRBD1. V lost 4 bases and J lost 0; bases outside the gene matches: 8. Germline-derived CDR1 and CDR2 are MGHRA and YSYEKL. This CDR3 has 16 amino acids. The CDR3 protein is CASSRGGGTANYGYTF. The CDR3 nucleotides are TGCGCCAGCAGCCGAGGAGGGGGGACAGCTAACTATGGCTACACCTTC.

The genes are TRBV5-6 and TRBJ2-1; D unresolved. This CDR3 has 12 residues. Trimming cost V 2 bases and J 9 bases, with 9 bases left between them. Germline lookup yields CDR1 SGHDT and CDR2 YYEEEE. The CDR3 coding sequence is TGTGCCAGCAGCTTTGGGTCCACTGAGCAGTTCTTC. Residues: CASSFGSTEQFF.

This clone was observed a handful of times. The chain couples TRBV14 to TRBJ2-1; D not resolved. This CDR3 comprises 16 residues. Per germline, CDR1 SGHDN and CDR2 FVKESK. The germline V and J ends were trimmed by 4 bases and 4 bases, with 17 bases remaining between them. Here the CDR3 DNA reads TGTGCCAGCAGCCTTAGTTTAGGGATCCCTTACAATGAGCAGTTCTTC. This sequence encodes CASSLSLGIPYNEQFF.